This T cell receptor (beta chain) was profiled in a study of PD-L1 blockade in urothelial cancer. On the study more broadly: In the patient group, twenty-five of 29 were males with bladder-origin urothelial cancer.

The time point is: pretreatment peripheral blood. Spiking of synthetic TCR analog templates was performed in each PCR. The table came from immunoSEQ multiplex PCR; TCRdb's copy has only in-frame clones and leaves some out. The sample gives 70,000 to 90,000 clones, 70% to 90% of which show up once; around an eighth is in the top ten. Material: PBMCs, obtained around atezolizumab (anti-PD-L1) treatment. This clonotype originated in a man aged 55 to 70 with urothelial cancer.

CDR3 nucleotides: TGCGCCAGCAGCTTGGAGCGGAACACTGAAGCTTTCTTT. It specifies CASSLERNTEAFF. The chain couples TRBV5-1 to TRBJ1-1; the D is unclear. The germline V gene encodes CDR1 SGHRS and CDR2 YFSETQ. V shed 0 bases and J shed 1 base, with 4 bases lying between them. The length of the CDR3 is 13 residues. The full variable domain, in which reference TRBV5-1 and TRBJ1-1 provide the parts outside the CDR3, is KAGVTQTPRYLIKTRGQQVTLSCSPISGHRSVSWYQQTPGQGLQFLFEYFSETQRNKGNFPGRFSGRQFSNSRSEMNVSTLELGDSALYLCASSLERNTEAFFGQGTRLTVV.